Listed below are T cell receptor beta chains from one sample, sequenced in a study of monozygotic twins with inflammatory bowel disease. TCRdb reprocessed the 5' RACE reads, with one entry per CDR3 protein and no DNA. This repertoire includes approximately 300,000 distinct CDR3 sequences. Sequenced material: blood. These receptor sequences come from a human donor with ulcerative colitis or Crohn's disease, or a healthy co-twin of an affected twin (not recorded which). Each CDR3 is given with its conserved first and last residue.

V gene	J gene	CDR3 protein
TRBV7-8	TRBJ2-7	CASSQGTGNYEQYF
TRBV27	TRBJ2-4	CAGLKAPNIQYF
TRBV4-3	TRBJ2-7	CASSQDLSREQYF
TRBV6-6	TRBJ1-2	CASSPGSRGYTF
TRBV19	TRBJ1-1	CASSDGHGNTEAFF
TRBV29-1	TRBJ1-1	CSVAGGQGAFF
TRBV20-1	TRBJ2-7	CSAREATLEQYF
TRBV20-1	TRBJ2-7	CSARVGSAYEQYF
TRBV20-1	TRBJ2-7	CSAGPSGTVGEEQYF
TRBV29-1	TRBJ2-2	CSVDRQGTGGELFF
TRBV5-1	TRBJ2-7	CASSVARGDDEQYF
TRBV7-9	TRBJ2-1	CASSLEGSYNEQFF
TRBV6-5	TRBJ1-1	CASSLSWFGGGNTEAFF
TRBV4-3	TRBJ1-1	CASSQGTGGGTEAFF
TRBV2	TRBJ1-2	CASSEWGQNNYGYTF
TRBV7-9	TRBJ1-5	CASSPAGAVQPQHF
TRBV7-2	TRBJ2-5	CASSAGLAAGPETQYF
TRBV28	TRBJ2-3	CASSLYGQGAHTDTQYF
TRBV19	TRBJ2-1	CASSIRASGGRNEQFF
TRBV6-5	TRBJ2-3	CASSYDPMGTDTQYF
TRBV6-2/TRBV6-3	TRBJ1-2	CASATGTHTNYGYTF
TRBV7-8	TRBJ1-1	CASSLATLGQGATEAFF
TRBV6-4	TRBJ1-1	CASRPQTGGNTEAFF
TRBV7-8	TRBJ2-7	CASSQQGAFYEQYF
TRBV7-7	TRBJ2-5	CASSKDRQETQYF